This T cell receptor beta chain was recovered during a study of blood T cell repertoires in COVID-19 (dated by TCRdb to about 2020). Background for the entire study: Samples from collaborators originated in the United States, Italy and Spain and spanned both the acute and convalescent phases of COVID-19. The prospective study material was composed of cDNA or gDNA derived from T cells, B-cell-depleted T cells, or PBMCs. Subjects who had been exposed to COVID-19, were actively infected with it, or had recovered from it provided the deeply sampled blood TCRbeta repertoires that made up the dataset. The repertoires were made available in a free public database intended to serve as a resource for research on the immune response to SARS-CoV-2. The samples were drawn from the first 160 participants of the ongoing ImmuneRACE study and from 950 to 1,500 subjects provided by 6 global collaborators. Nearly every sample came with metadata listing a de-identified subject ID, COVID-19 status, age in years and sex. Where available, HLA class I and class II types were obtained from metadata supplied by the sample provider rather than from assay-based typing.

Turning to this clone: The antigen this receptor binds is unknown. Base quality data are lacking; no much larger clone is found one base away.

General findings and caveats noted by the study authors: The amount of clinical and demographic metadata varied by source and participant and was provided uncurated.

TCRbeta CDR3 regions were amplified from genomic DNA using the immunoSEQ Assay, a bias-controlled multiplex PCR. On the study's bioinformatics: Nucleated cell counts per sample were estimated from amplification of reference gene primers within the assay. To quantify the absolute abundance of each unique TCRbeta CDR3 rearrangement, sequence reads were collapsed and filtered. Productive Simpson clonality was computed per sample as the square root of Simpson's diversity index over productive rearrangements. The source is immuneACCESS, and TCRdb retained only in-frame sequences with V and J called. Part of the clones is not carried over; for the studies checked, unresolved V genes explain less than half of this, and the remainder is unexplained. V, J and clone size are taken as reported in that table, and D and trimming were inferred from the DNA itself. Counted in this sample were about 190,000 clones; about 88% of them appeared once. The top ten hold approximately 1.1% of the sample.

The CDR3 contains 16 residues, cysteine and phenylalanine counted. Only the CDR3 DNA stays, 48 bases, in frame from base 1. Reading the germline V gene gives CDR1 MDHEN and CDR2 SYDVKM. The germline V and J ends show losses of 7 bases and 2 bases respectively, and no gene match explains 9 bases of the junction. The collaborating institutions used their own protocols to collect whole blood in K2EDTA tubes. For TCRbeta analysis, collaborators shipped samples as frozen whole blood, isolated PBMCs, or DNA extracted from either of those sample types. The sample was peripheral blood. The TCR originated in a man younger than 40 with acute or convalescent COVID-19. The sequence joins TRBV28 to TRBJ1-5; 9 bases in the junction line up with TRBD1. This receptor carries the CDR3 CASKRDREAGNQPQHF. The DNA sequence follows: TGTGCCAGCAAGAGGGACAGGGAGGCTGGCAATCAGCCCCAGCATTTT.